The TCR beta chain described here comes from a study of CD4 T cells in relation to SARS-CoV-2 and coronaviruses. General observations from the study: In approximately 70% of donors, memory CD4+ clonotypes crossrecognized SARS-CoV-2 and at least one common cold coronavirus spike.

Germline CDR1 reads MNHEY; CDR2 reads SVGAGI. V was trimmed by 6 bases and J by 0 bases, leaving 6 bases between them. CDR3 length equals 12 residues. This clone was picked up a small number of times. Its antigen is undetermined. Data came from immunoSEQ multiplex PCR; TCRdb stores just in-frame clones and leaves some out. The table shows around 41,000 clones, with about 80% occurring only once. The sequence came from an adult with COVID-19. J is TRBJ2-7 and V is TRBV6-5; D is uncertain. The sequenced sample consisted of naive CD4+ T cells from PBMCs, cultured in vitro. Regarding subset: naive CD4+ T cells isolated by negative enrichment. The CDR3 loop is CASRRISYEQYF. Written as DNA, the CDR3 is TGTGCCAGCAGGCGGATCTCCTACGAGCAGTACTTC.